Below are 20 T cell receptor beta chains sequenced from a single sample in a study of early T cells in non-severe SARS-CoV-2 infection. TCRdb analysed the 5' RACE reads with MiXCR anew, one entry per CDR3 protein. The sample has about 70,000 distinct CDR3 sequences, more than 14% seen once. Sequenced here: whole blood, sampled at baseline. The receptors here all came from an adult who was a healthcare worker with PCR-confirmed SARS-CoV-2 infection or an uninfected control (not recorded which).

This clonotype was recorded a few times. The J gene is TRBJ2-7, the V gene TRBV5-1, with 10 bases fitting TRBD1. V shed 4 bases and J 5 bases; nucleotides not matched to a gene: 6. The length of the CDR3 is 14 residues. Per germline, CDR1 SGHRS and CDR2 YFSETQ. In DNA, the CDR3 is TGCGCCAGCAGCCTGACAGGGGGCAGGAACGAGCAGTACTTC. This gives the protein CASSLTGGRNEQYF. Combining the CDR3 with reference TRBV5-1 and TRBJ2-7 gives the whole variable domain KAGVTQTPRYLIKTRGQQVTLSCSPISGHRSVSWYQQTPGQGLQFLFEYFSETQRNKGNFPGRFSGRQFSNSRSEMNVSTLELGDSALYLCASSLTGGRNEQYFGPGTRLTVT.

V usage is TRBV27 and J usage is TRBJ1-4, with 9 positions matching TRBD1. The germline V gene encodes CDR1 MNHEY and CDR2 SMNVEV (reference sequence). The length of the CDR3 is 14 residues. Trimming removed 5 bases from V and 5 bases from J; junction bases left unmatched: 3. CDR3 residues: CASSQDRGNEKLFF. The CDR3 DNA reads as TGTGCCAGCAGTCAAGACAGGGGGAATGAAAAACTGTTTTTT.

The chain couples TRBV5-1 to TRBJ2-7, with TRBD2 matching 11 bases. The CDR3 runs to 18 residues. Unmatched junction bases numbered 12, after V lost 0 bases and J lost 4 bases. The germline CDR1 and CDR2 sequences are SGHRS and YFSETQ. CDR3: CASSLAGSQTSGIYEQYF. DNA for the CDR3: TGCGCCAGCAGCTTGGCCGGGTCTCAGACTAGCGGGATATACGAGCAGTACTTC.

At least ten counts were recorded for this clonotype. The chain uses TRBV7-9 and TRBJ2-7; the D gene is possibly TRBD2 (6 bases). Trimming removed 5 bases from V and 3 bases from J, with 14 bases in between. Per germline, CDR1 SEHNR and CDR2 FQNEAQ (reference sequence). The CDR3 runs to 14 residues. In DNA, the CDR3 is TGTGCCAGCAGCCGGTACGGGAGTAACTACGAGCAGTACTTC. It specifies CASSRYGSNYEQYF.

This clonotype appeared a few times. The V gene is TRBV12-3 or TRBV12-4, the J gene TRBJ2-5; D ambiguous. Trimming stripped 5 bases from V and 4 bases from J, with 14 bases between. The CDR3 contains 14 residues. The DNA of the CDR3 is TGTGCCAGCAGTCCCCCCGGGCTAGGAGAGACCCAGTACTTC. It translates to CASSPPGLGETQYF.

The V call is TRBV12-3 or TRBV12-4, the J call TRBJ2-5, with TRBD2 identical over 8 bases. This CDR3 comprises 15 residues. V shed 1 base, J shed 5 bases, and the junction held 6 bases outside the gene matches. The CDR3 DNA reads as TGTGCCAGCAGTTTAGAGGGAGCGGGAGTGGAGACCCAGTACTTC. As protein: CASSLEGAGVETQYF.

This clonotype was found a few times. The V and J genes are TRBV28 and TRBJ1-5; TRBD1 matches at 9 bases. J lost 7 bases, V lost 6 bases, and 4 bases had no gene match. Germline V gene data show CDR1 as MDHEN and CDR2 as SYDVKM. The CDR3 sequence is 13 residues long. The CDR3: CASRGQGSQPQHF. CDR3 DNA: TGTGCCAGCAGGGGACAGGGAAGCCAGCCCCAGCATTTT. Using reference TRBV28 and TRBJ1-5 for the parts outside the CDR3, the full variable domain is DVKVTQSSRYLVKRTGEKVFLECVQDMDHENMFWYRQDPGLGLRLIYFSYDVKMKEKGDIPEGYSVSREKKERFSLILESASTNQTSMYLCASRGQGSQPQHFGDGTRLSIL.

This clonotype was seen a few times. The chain employs TRBV20-1 and TRBJ2-3; D uncertain. The CDR3 contains 15 residues. The germline V and J ends were trimmed by 3 bases and 4 bases, with 17 bases remaining between them. Germline CDR1 and CDR2: DFQATT and SNEGSKA (reference sequence). This CDR3 is CSASAVYPGSDTQYF. The CDR3 bases are TGCAGTGCTAGCGCCGTGTACCCGGGCTCAGATACGCAGTATTTT.

J is TRBJ2-7 and V is TRBV6-1, with D unclear. V was pared by 4 bases and J by 3 bases, with 10 bases between. There are 13 residues in the CDR3. Germline CDR1 reads MNHNS; CDR2 reads SASEGT. CDR3: CASSVMTDYEQYF. In nucleotides, the CDR3 is TGTGCCAGCAGTGTAATGACTGACTACGAGCAGTACTTC.

This clonotype has at least ten counts. V and J are TRBV2 and TRBJ2-1, with 7 bases identical to TRBD2. The germline V gene encodes CDR1 SNHLY and CDR2 FYNNEI. Trimming at V came to 2 bases and at J to 6 bases, leaving 1 base not matched to a gene. The CDR3 length is 13 residues. CDR3 DNA: TGTGCCAGCAGTGAACCTAGCGGCAATGAGCAGTTCTTC. Amino acids: CASSEPSGNEQFF.

Many counts were recorded for this clonotype. The chain uses TRBV4-1 and TRBJ2-1; 11 bases line up with TRBD1. The V segment lost 3 bases and the J segment 7 bases; nucleotides outside the gene matches: 8. Germline lookup yields CDR1 MGHRA and CDR2 YSYEKL. The CDR3 runs 16 residues. DNA for the CDR3: TGCGCCAGCAGCCAGGCTGGACAGGGGGCCCTTAATGAGCAGTTCTTC. Protein sequence: CASSQAGQGALNEQFF.

This clonotype was seen more than once but under ten times. This chain joins TRBV7-3 and TRBJ2-2; no definite D call. The germline V gene has CDR1 SGHTA and CDR2 FQGTGA. The V and J ends lost 5 bases and 8 bases respectively, with 15 bases between them. The CDR3 runs 14 residues. The CDR3, as DNA: TGTGCCAGCAGCCCGTCGACCGTAGCTGGGGAGCTGTTTTTT. This encodes CASSPSTVAGELFF.

The rearrangement uses TRBV27 and TRBJ2-1; the match to TRBD1 covers 8 bases. Trimming took 5 bases from V and 8 from J; bases not matched to a gene: 8. The germline V gene encodes CDR1 MNHEY and CDR2 SMNVEV (reference sequence). The CDR3 has 14 amino acids. The CDR3 region is CASSTTGGVDEQFF. The CDR3 DNA sequence: TGTGCCAGCAGTACAACAGGGGGTGTGGATGAGCAGTTCTTC.

The chain uses TRBV27 and TRBJ2-5, with 8 bases lining up with TRBD1. Per the germline V gene, CDR1 is MNHEY and CDR2 is SMNVEV (reference sequence). CDR3 size: 15 residues. With V trimmed by 2 bases and J by 4 bases, 6 bases remained unmatched. CDR3 in amino acids: CASSLRVTGAETQYF. The CDR3 DNA follows: TGTGCCAGCAGTTTAAGGGTGACAGGGGCAGAGACCCAGTACTTC.

This clonotype occurred a few times. The CDR3 here is CATSRGSPGGLSSYEQYF. As DNA, the CDR3 is TGTGCCACCAGCAGAGGCTCCCCGGGGGGGTTAAGCTCCTACGAGCAGTACTTC. The rearrangement links TRBV15 to TRBJ2-7, with 8 bases aligning to TRBD2. Germline V gene sequence: CDR1 LNHNV, CDR2 YYDKDF (reference sequence). The ends lost 1 base at V and 0 bases at J; junction bases unmatched: 11. The CDR3 is 18 amino acids.

The sample holds a few counts of this clonotype. The chain joins TRBV29-1 to TRBJ1-1, with a weak D call TRBD1 (5 bases). Germline-derived CDR1 and CDR2 are SQVTM and ANQGSEA. The CDR3 runs 12 residues. Trimming cost V 6 bases and J 3 bases, with 11 bases left between them. The CDR3 DNA is TGCAGCGTGAAGAGGGGTGACACTGAAGCTTTCTTT. It specifies CSVKRGDTEAFF.

This clonotype was found many times. The V and J genes are TRBV5-4 and TRBJ2-3, with D hard to call. This CDR3 has 12 amino acids. Per the germline V gene, CDR1 is SGHNT and CDR2 is YYREEE (reference sequence). With 1 base removed from V and 6 bases from J, the gap between germline ends came to 6 bases. The CDR3 bases are TGTGCCAGCAGCTTGAATGCGGATACGCAGTATTTT. Protein product: CASSLNADTQYF.

At least ten counts were recorded for this clonotype. The J gene is TRBJ2-5, the V gene TRBV5-1, with 8 bases fitting TRBD2. The V gene's germline CDR1 is SGHRS and CDR2 YFSETQ. The V segment lost 0 bases and the J segment 3 bases; nucleotides outside the gene matches: 7. This CDR3 has 16 residues. Here the CDR3 reads CASSLAAAGEEETQYF. The CDR3 coding sequence is TGCGCCAGCAGCTTGGCGGCAGCGGGAGAAGAAGAGACCCAGTACTTC.

The rearrangement uses TRBV10-2 and TRBJ2-7; 7 bases agree with TRBD2. Germline CDR1 reads WSHSY; CDR2 reads SAAADI. The CDR3 extends over 12 amino acids. With V trimmed by 8 bases and J by 4 bases, 5 bases remained unmatched. CDR3 in amino acids: CASRLAEYEQYF. DNA of the CDR3: TGCGCCAGCCGGCTAGCGGAATACGAGCAGTACTTC.

This clonotype was observed a handful of times. The chain links TRBV3-1 to TRBJ2-7; D uncertain. Germline assignment: CDR1 LGHDT and CDR2 YNNKEL (reference sequence). The CDR3 runs 14 residues. Trimming removed 0 bases at V and 2 bases at J, with 8 bases between. CDR3 residues: CASSQDRRPYEQYF. The CDR3 nucleotides are TGTGCCAGCAGCCAAGACCGACGGCCCTACGAGCAGTACTTC.